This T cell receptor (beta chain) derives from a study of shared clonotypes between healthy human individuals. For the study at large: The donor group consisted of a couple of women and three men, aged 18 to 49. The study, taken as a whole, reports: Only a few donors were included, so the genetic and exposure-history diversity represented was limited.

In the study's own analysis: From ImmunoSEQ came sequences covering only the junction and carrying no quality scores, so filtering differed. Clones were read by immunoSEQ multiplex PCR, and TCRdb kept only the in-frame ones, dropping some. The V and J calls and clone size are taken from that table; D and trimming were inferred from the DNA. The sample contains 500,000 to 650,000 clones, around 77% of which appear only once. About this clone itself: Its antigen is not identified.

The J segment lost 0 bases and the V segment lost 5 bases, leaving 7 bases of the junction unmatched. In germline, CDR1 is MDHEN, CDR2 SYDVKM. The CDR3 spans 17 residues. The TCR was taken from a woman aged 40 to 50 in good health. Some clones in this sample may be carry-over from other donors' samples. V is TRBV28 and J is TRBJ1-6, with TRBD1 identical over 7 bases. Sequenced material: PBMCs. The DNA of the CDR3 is TGTGCCAGCAGTAGATTGCCAGGGGGCTCCTATAATTCACCCCTCCACTTT. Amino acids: CASSRLPGGSYNSPLHF.